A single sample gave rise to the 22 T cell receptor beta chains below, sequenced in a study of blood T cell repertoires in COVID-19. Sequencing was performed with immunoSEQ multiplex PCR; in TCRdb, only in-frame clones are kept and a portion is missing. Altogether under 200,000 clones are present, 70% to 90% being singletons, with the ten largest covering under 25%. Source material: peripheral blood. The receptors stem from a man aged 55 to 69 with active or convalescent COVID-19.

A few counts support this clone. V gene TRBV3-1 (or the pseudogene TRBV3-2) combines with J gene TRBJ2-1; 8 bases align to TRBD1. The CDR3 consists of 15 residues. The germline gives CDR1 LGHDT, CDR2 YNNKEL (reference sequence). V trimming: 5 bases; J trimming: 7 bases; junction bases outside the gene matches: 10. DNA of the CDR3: TGTGCCAGCAGCTGGGAGACAGGGGCGGAGAATGAGCAGTTCTTC. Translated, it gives CASSWETGAENEQFF.

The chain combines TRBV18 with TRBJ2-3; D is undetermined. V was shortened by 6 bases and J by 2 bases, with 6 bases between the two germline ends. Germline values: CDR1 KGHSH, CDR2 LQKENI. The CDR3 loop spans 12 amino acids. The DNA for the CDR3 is TGTGCCAGCTCGCCATACACAGATACGCAGTATTTT. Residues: CASSPYTDTQYF. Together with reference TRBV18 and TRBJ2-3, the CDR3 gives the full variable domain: NAGVMQNPRHLVRRRGQEARLRCSPMKGHSHVYWYRQLPEEGLKFMVYLQKENIIDESGMPKERFSAEFPKEGPSILRIQQVVRGDSAAYFCASSPYTDTQYFGPGTRLTVL.

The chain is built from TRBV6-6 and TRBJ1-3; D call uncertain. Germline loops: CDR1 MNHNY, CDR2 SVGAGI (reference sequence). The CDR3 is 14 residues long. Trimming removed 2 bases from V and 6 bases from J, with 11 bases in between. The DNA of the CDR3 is TGTGCCAGCAGTTACGTGCGGGAGGCAAACACCATATATTTT. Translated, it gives CASSYVREANTIYF.

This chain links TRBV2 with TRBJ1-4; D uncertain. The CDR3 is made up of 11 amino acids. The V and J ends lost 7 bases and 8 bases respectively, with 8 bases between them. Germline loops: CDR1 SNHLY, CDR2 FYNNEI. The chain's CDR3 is CASTEREKLFF. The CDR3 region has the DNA TGTGCCAGCACTGAGAGGGAAAAACTGTTTTTT.

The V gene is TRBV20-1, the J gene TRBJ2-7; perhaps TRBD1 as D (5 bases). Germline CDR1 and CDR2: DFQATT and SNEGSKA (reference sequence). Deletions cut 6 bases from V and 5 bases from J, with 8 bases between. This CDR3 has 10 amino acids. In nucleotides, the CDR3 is TGCAGTGCCACCAGGGACGAGCAGTACTTC. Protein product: CSATRDEQYF.

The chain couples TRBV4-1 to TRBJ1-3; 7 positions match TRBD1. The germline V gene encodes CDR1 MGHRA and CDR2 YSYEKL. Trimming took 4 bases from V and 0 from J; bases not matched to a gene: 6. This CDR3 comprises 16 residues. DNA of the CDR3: TGCGCCAGCAGCCTGGGACAGTCCCTCTCTGGAAACACCATATATTTT. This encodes CASSLGQSLSGNTIYF.

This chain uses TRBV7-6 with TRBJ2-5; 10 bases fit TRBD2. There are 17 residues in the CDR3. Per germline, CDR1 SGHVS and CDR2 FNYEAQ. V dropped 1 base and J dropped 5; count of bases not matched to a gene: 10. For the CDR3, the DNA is TGTGCCAGCAGCTTAGGGACGAGCGGGGGGGCTCTTGAGACCCAGTACTTC. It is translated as CASSLGTSGGALETQYF.

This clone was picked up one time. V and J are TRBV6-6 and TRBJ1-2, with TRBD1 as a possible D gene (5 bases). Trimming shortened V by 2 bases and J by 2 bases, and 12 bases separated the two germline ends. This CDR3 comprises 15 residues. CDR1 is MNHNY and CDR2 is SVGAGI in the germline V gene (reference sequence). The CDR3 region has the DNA TGTGCCAGCAGTTACAACGTGGGGGGGAACTATGGCTACACCTTC. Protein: CASSYNVGGNYGYTF.

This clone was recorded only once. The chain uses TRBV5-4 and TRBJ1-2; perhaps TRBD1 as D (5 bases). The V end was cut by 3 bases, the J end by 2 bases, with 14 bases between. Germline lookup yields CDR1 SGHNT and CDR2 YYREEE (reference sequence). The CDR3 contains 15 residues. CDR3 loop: CASSSGWEKNYGYTF. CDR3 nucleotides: TGTGCCAGCAGCTCAGGGTGGGAAAAGAACTATGGCTACACCTTC.

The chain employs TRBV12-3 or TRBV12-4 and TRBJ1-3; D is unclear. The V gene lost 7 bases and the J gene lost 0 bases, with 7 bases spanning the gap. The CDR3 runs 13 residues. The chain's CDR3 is CASTHFSGNTIYF. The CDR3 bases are TGTGCCAGCACCCACTTCTCTGGAAACACCATATATTTT.

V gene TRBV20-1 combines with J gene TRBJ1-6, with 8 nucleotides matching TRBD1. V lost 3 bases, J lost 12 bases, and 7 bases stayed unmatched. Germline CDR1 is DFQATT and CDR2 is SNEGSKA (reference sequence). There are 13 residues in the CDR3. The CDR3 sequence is CSASLGQGLPLHF. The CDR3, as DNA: TGCAGTGCTAGTCTCGGACAGGGTCTACCCCTCCACTTT.

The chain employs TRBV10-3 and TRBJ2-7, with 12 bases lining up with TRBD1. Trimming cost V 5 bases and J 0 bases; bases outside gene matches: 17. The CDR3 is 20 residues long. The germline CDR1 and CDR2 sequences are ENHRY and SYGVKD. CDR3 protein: CAISFPTGTGGARGSYEQYF. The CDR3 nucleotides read TGTGCCATCAGTTTTCCAACCGGGACAGGGGGCGCAAGAGGCTCCTACGAGCAGTACTTC.

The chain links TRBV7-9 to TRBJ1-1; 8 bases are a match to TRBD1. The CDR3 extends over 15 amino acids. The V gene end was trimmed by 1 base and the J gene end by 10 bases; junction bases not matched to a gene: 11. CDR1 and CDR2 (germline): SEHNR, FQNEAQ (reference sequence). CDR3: CASSLEGTGRRRAFF. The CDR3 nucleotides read TGTGCCAGCAGCTTAGAGGGGACAGGTCGGCGACGAGCTTTCTTT. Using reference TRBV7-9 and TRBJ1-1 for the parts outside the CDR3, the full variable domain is DTGVSQNPRHKITKRGQNVTFRCDPISEHNRLYWYRQTLGQGPEFLTYFQNEAQLEKSRLLSDRFSAERPKGSFSTLEIQRTEQGDSAMYLCASSLEGTGRRRAFFGQGTRLTVV.

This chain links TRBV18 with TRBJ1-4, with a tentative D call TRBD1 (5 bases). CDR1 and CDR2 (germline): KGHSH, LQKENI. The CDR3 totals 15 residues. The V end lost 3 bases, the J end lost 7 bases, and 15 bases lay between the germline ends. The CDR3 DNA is TGTGCCAGCTCACCCCTGGCAGGGCGGGGTGAAAAACTGTTTTTT. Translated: CASSPLAGRGEKLFF. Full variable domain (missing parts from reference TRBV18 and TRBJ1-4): NAGVMQNPRHLVRRRGQEARLRCSPMKGHSHVYWYRQLPEEGLKFMVYLQKENIIDESGMPKERFSAEFPKEGPSILRIQQVVRGDSAAYFCASSPLAGRGEKLFFGSGTQLSVL.

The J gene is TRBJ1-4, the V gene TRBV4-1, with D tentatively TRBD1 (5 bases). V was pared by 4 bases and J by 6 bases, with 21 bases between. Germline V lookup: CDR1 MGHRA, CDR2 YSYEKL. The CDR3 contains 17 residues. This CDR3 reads CASSPLWGVQGYEKLFF. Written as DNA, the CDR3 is TGCGCCAGCAGCCCCCTCTGGGGGGTACAAGGGTATGAAAAACTGTTTTTT.

The CDR3 loop reads CASSLQGGANVLTF. The CDR3 DNA sequence: TGTGCCAGCAGCTTACAGGGTGGGGCCAACGTCCTGACTTTC. The V gene is TRBV5-4, the J gene TRBJ2-6; D might be TRBD1 (6 bases). CDR1 SGHNT and CDR2 YYREEE come from the germline V gene (reference sequence). V lost 2 bases, J lost 3 bases, and 6 bases lay in between. The CDR3 loop spans 14 amino acids.

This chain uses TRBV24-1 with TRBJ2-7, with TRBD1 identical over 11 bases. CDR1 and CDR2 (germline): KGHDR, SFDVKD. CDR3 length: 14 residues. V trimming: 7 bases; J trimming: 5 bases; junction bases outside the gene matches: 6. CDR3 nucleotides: TGTGCCACCAGCCGGACAGGGGGCCCCAACGAGCAGTACTTC. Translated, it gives CATSRTGGPNEQYF.

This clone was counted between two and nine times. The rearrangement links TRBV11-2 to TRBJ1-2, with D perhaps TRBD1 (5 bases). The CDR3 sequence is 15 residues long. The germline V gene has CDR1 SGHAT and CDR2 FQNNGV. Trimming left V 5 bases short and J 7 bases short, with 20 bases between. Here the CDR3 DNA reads TGTGCCAGCAGCCCTCTTGCGGTGGGGCCCCTTGGCTACACCTTC. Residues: CASSPLAVGPLGYTF.

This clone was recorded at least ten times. CDR3 bases: TGTGCCAGCAAGACGGACAGGGGCCAAGAGACCCAGTACTTC. It codes for CASKTDRGQETQYF. The chain links TRBV6-5 to TRBJ2-5; 9 bases align to TRBD1. The CDR3 runs to 14 residues. The V and J ends lost 7 bases and 1 base, in that order; junction bases with no gene match: 4. The germline gives CDR1 MNHEY, CDR2 SVGAGI.

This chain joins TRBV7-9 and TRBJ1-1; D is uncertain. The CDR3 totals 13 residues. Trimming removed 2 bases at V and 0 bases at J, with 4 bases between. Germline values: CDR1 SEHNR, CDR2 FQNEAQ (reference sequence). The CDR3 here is CASSLSLNTEAFF. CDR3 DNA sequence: TGTGCCAGCAGCTTAAGCCTGAACACTGAAGCTTTCTTT. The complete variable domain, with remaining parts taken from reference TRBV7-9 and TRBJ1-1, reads DTGVSQNPRHKITKRGQNVTFRCDPISEHNRLYWYRQTLGQGPEFLTYFQNEAQLEKSRLLSDRFSAERPKGSFSTLEIQRTEQGDSAMYLCASSLSLNTEAFFGQGTRLTVV.

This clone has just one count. The CDR3 DNA reads TGTGCCAGCGCCAAGGGGGCTACGAATCAGCCCCAGCATTTT. It specifies CASAKGATNQPQHF. The chain combines TRBV6-5 with TRBJ1-5, with 7 nucleotides matching TRBD1. Germline CDR1 is MNHEY and CDR2 is SVGAGI. The J segment lost 4 bases and the V segment lost 8 bases, leaving 8 bases of the junction unmatched. CDR3 size: 14 residues.

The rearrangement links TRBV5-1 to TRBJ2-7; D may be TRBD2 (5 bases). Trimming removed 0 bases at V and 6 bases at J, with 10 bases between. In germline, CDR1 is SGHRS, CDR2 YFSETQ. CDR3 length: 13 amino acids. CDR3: CASSLAGVSEQYF. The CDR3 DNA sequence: TGCGCCAGCAGCTTGGCCGGGGTTTCCGAGCAGTACTTC. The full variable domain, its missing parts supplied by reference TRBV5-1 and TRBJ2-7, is KAGVTQTPRYLIKTRGQQVTLSCSPISGHRSVSWYQQTPGQGLQFLFEYFSETQRNKGNFPGRFSGRQFSNSRSEMNVSTLELGDSALYLCASSLAGVSEQYFGPGTRLTVT.